Listed below are T cell receptor beta chains from one sample, sequenced in a study of blood T cell repertoires in COVID-19. Method: immunoSEQ multiplex PCR; TCRdb's copy keeps in-frame clones and lacks some. The sample holds roughly 250,000 clones; 84% are singletons and the top ten take less than 20%. The sample was peripheral blood. Every receptor here comes from a person aged 65-85 years with COVID-19, enrolled during active disease. The CDR3 runs from the conserved cysteine through the conserved F or W. D genes are given only for firm matches. Rows may omit the clone size; those that give it use once, few, many or a size class.

cdr3_nt cdr3_aa clone_size d_call j_call v_call
TGTGCCAGCAGCTTGGGGGGAGAGCGGCGTGAGCAGTACTTC CASSLGGERREQYF once - TRBJ2-7 TRBV5-6
TGTGCCAGCAGTCCTTTCCCGGGAGGAGGCTCCTACGAGCAGTACTTC CASSPFPGGGSYEQYF - TRBD2 TRBJ2-7 TRBV27
TGTGCCAGCAGCATTAGCGGGGGGGCCTTGAATGAGCAGTTCTTC CASSISGGALNEQFF few TRBD2 TRBJ2-1 TRBV7-2
TGTGCCAGTAGTCGAACAGGCCTGAACTATGGCTACACCTTC CASSRTGLNYGYTF - - TRBJ1-2 TRBV19
TGTGCCAGCAGCGAGGAGCGGAGCTATGGCTACACCTTC CASSEERSYGYTF - - TRBJ1-2 TRBV7-3
TGTGCCAGCAGCACTATAGCGTTGCGGGCCCAAGAGACCCAGTACTTC CASSTIALRAQETQYF - - TRBJ2-5 TRBV5-8
TGTGCCAGCAGCTTTCGAGCTAGCGGGGACCTCAAAAACATTCAGTACTTC CASSFRASGDLKNIQYF - TRBD2 TRBJ2-4 TRBV5-6
TGTGCCAGCAGTTACGTAGTAGCGGGGTTGGAGTTCTTC CASSYVVAGLEFF - TRBD2 TRBJ2-1 TRBV6-5
TGTGCCAGCAACCCACTAGCGGGAGGAGGCGGGGAGCTGTTTTTT CASNPLAGGGGELFF few TRBD2 TRBJ2-2 TRBV2
TGTGCCAGCAGCTGGAAACAGGGGGGAGAAGCTTTCTTT CASSWKQGGEAFF - TRBD1 TRBJ1-1 TRBV9
TGTGCCAGCAAATCCCAGTCGAACACTGAAGCTTTCTTT CASKSQSNTEAFF - - TRBJ1-1 TRBV7-2
TGTGCCTGGAGTAGGGGGACCTCCAATGAGCAGTTCTTC CAWSRGTSNEQFF - - TRBJ2-1 TRBV30
TGCGCCAGCAGCCGGAGGGACAGGGCACAGTCACCCCTCCACTTT CASSRRDRAQSPLHF - TRBD1 TRBJ1-6 TRBV4-3
TGTGCCAGCAGTCTAGCGGGAGATATTGATACGCAGTATTTT CASSLAGDIDTQYF - TRBD2 TRBJ2-3 TRBV7-3
TGTGCCAGCAGCTTGTCTAGCGTCGAGCAGTACTTC CASSLSSVEQYF - - TRBJ2-7 TRBV5-6
TGCGCCAGCAGCCCCACCCCGGGATCACAAGAGACCCAGTACTTC CASSPTPGSQETQYF few - TRBJ2-5 TRBV5-1
TGTGCCAGCAGTGAACAGGGGAGCTATGGCTACACCTTC CASSEQGSYGYTF - - TRBJ1-2 TRBV25-1
TGTGCCACCCCGACCGGGAACAGGGGACTCACCGGGGAGCTGTTTTTT CATPTGNRGLTGELFF once - TRBJ2-2 TRBV7-2
TGTGCCAGCACCGCCAACTTGAACACTGAAGCTTTCTTT CASTANLNTEAFF once - TRBJ1-1 TRBV9
TGTGCCAGCAGTTCCCTGGGCGGGCCCTACGAGCAGTACTTC CASSSLGGPYEQYF - - TRBJ2-7 TRBV6-5
TGTGCCAGTATGCACAGGGTCGAAGGATCCTACGAGCAGTACTTC CASMHRVEGSYEQYF - - TRBJ2-7 TRBV19
TGTGCCAGCAGCAGAAGCCAGGGTCTCAATCAGCCCCAGCATTTT CASSRSQGLNQPQHF few - TRBJ1-5 TRBV5-5
TGTGCCAGCAGTTTAGCCCTGCGGGGGGGCACGCATGAGCAGTTCTTC CASSLALRGGTHEQFF - TRBD2 TRBJ2-1 TRBV27
TGTGCCAGCGTCTGGCGGGCCAGCTCCTACAATGAGCAGTTCTTC CASVWRASSYNEQFF - - TRBJ2-1 TRBV28
TGTGCCAGCAGCTTGGGGACAGGGAAGCCCCGATTC CASSLGTGKPRF few TRBD1 TRBJ1-2 TRBV5-8
TGTGCCAGCAGTCCACCAGGGGGCGAGCAGTACTTC CASSPPGGEQYF - TRBD1 TRBJ2-7 TRBV2
TGTGCCAGCAGCTTAAGGACGCGGGAGGTTCTAGACGGGGAGACCCAGTACTTC CASSLRTREVLDGETQYF - TRBD2 TRBJ2-5 TRBV7-6
TGTGCCAGCAGTTACCAGGAAAACACTGAAGCTTTCTTT CASSYQENTEAFF - - TRBJ1-1 TRBV6-5
TGTGCCAGCAGCTACAAGGGGGTTAATTCACCCCTCCACTTT CASSYKGVNSPLHF - - TRBJ1-6 TRBV5-4
TGTGCCAGCAGCTTAGAACAGGGCTACAATGAGCAGTTCTTC CASSLEQGYNEQFF once - TRBJ2-1 TRBV7-9
TGTGCCAGCAGCGAGGCCAAAGACAGGACTAATGAAAAACTGTTTTTT CASSEAKDRTNEKLFF many - TRBJ1-4 TRBV11-1
TGTGCCAGCAGCCCTCTAGTCGGCAATGAGCAGTTCTTC CASSPLVGNEQFF - - TRBJ2-1 TRBV28
TGTGCCAGCAGACCCGGACTAGCTTTGATCCATGAGCAGTTCTTC CASRPGLALIHEQFF - TRBD2 TRBJ2-1 TRBV2
TGTGCCAGTACCCGGACAGGGGGGGCGGGCGGCTACACCTTC CASTRTGGAGGYTF - TRBD1 TRBJ1-2 TRBV19
TGTGCCAGCAGTCCCCCCGTTGGAGGGCCGCATTTT CASSPPVGGPHF - - TRBJ1-5 TRBV28
TGTGCCAGCAGCCAAGAGCCGGGGAACTATGGCTACACCTTC CASSQEPGNYGYTF - - TRBJ1-2 TRBV3-1/TRBV3-2
TGTGCCAGTAGTATTGGGACTAGCGGGGGGTGGAAGACCCAGTACTTC CASSIGTSGGWKTQYF many TRBD2 TRBJ2-5 TRBV19
TGTGCCAGCAGTCCTAATTCATGGGGAGCGAACACCGGGGAGCTGTTTTTT CASSPNSWGANTGELFF - - TRBJ2-2 TRBV7-8
TGTGCCAGCAGTCCTGGACAGGGGTGGACAGATACGCAGTATTTT CASSPGQGWTDTQYF - TRBD1 TRBJ2-3 TRBV7-9
TGTGCCAGCAGCTTAGCTCGGGCAGGGGGTGGCTACACCTTC CASSLARAGGGYTF - TRBD1 TRBJ1-2 TRBV11-2
TGCGCCAGCAGCCAGTACTCAGGGGGTGAAGACACCATATATTTT CASSQYSGGEDTIYF - TRBD1 TRBJ1-3 TRBV4-3
TGTGCCAGCAGCCAAGTTAGGGGCGGGGAGCTGTTTTTT CASSQVRGGELFF - - TRBJ2-2 TRBV14
TGTGCCAGCGACAGGGAAAATAATTCACCCCTCCACTTT CASDRENNSPLHF - TRBD1 TRBJ1-6 TRBV2
TGTGCCAGCAGTTACGTGGGAAGGGGCACTGAAGCTTTCTTT CASSYVGRGTEAFF - - TRBJ1-1 TRBV6-5
TGCGCCAGCAGCGAACAGGGCTCTGGAAACACCATATATTTT CASSEQGSGNTIYF - - TRBJ1-3 TRBV5-1
TGTGCCATCACCCCGACAGGGGGTCTTCTTGGCTACACCTTC CAITPTGGLLGYTF - TRBD1 TRBJ1-2 TRBV10-3
TGTGCCATCTCTTCAGGGTTCCATCAGCCCCAGCATTTT CAISSGFHQPQHF - - TRBJ1-5 TRBV19
TGTGCCAGTAGTATGAATCTAGTCGACCACAATGAGCAGTTCTTC CASSMNLVDHNEQFF - - TRBJ2-1 TRBV19
TGTGCCAGCAGCCCTGGCGGGGGCCAGGACGAGCAGTACTTC CASSPGGGQDEQYF - - TRBJ2-7 TRBV7-8
TGTGCCAGCAGACTGGGTGGGGGAGGACAGCCCCAGCATTTT CASRLGGGGQPQHF - - TRBJ1-5 TRBV28
TGCGCCAGCAGCCAAGGGTCGGACAGGAAAAACATTCAGTACTTC CASSQGSDRKNIQYF - TRBD1 TRBJ2-4 TRBV4-3